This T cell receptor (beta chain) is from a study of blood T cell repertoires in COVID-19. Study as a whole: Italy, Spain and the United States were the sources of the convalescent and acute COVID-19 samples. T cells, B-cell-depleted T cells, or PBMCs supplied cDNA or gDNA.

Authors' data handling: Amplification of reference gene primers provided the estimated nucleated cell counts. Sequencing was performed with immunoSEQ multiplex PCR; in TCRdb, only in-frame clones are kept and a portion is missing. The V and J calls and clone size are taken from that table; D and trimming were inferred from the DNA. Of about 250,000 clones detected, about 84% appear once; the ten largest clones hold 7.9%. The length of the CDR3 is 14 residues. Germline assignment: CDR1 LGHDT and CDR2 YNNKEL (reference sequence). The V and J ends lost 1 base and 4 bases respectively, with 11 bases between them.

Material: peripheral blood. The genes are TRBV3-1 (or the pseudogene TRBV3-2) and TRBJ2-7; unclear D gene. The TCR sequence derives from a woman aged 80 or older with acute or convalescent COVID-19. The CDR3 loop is CASSQGPQSYEQYF. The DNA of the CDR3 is TGTGCCAGCAGCCAAGGTCCACAGTCGTACGAGCAGTACTTC.